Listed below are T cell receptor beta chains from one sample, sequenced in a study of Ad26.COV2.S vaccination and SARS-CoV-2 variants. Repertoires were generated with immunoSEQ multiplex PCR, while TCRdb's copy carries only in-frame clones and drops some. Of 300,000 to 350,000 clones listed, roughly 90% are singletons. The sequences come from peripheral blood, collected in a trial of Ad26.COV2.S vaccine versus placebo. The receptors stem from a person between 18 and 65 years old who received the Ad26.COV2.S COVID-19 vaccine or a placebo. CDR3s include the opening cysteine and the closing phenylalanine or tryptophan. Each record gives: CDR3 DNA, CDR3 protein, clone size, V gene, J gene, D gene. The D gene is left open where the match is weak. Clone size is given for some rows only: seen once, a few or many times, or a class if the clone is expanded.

cdr3_nt: TGTGCCAGCTCACCAAGCGGCGGGGCTCAGCAGCCCCAGCATTTT
cdr3_aa: CASSPSGGAQQPQHF
clone_size: -
v_call: TRBV18
j_call: TRBJ1-5
d_call: -

cdr3_nt: TGTGCCAGTAGTATAGTCGGCAGGACAACCTCTGGGGCCAACGTCCTGACTTTC
cdr3_aa: CASSIVGRTTSGANVLTF
clone_size: -
v_call: TRBV19
j_call: TRBJ2-6
d_call: -

cdr3_nt: TGTGCCAGCAGTTTATTTTGGGGGCAGCCCCAGCATTTT
cdr3_aa: CASSLFWGQPQHF
clone_size: -
v_call: TRBV28
j_call: TRBJ1-5
d_call: -

cdr3_nt: TGCGCCAGCACGGACTCGATCTCCTACAATGAGCAGTTCTTC
cdr3_aa: CASTDSISYNEQFF
clone_size: -
v_call: TRBV5-1
j_call: TRBJ2-1
d_call: -

cdr3_nt: TGTGCCAGCAGTCACAGGGGTTCGAACACTGAAGCTTTCTTT
cdr3_aa: CASSHRGSNTEAFF
clone_size: -
v_call: TRBV6-5
j_call: TRBJ1-1
d_call: TRBD1

cdr3_nt: TGTGCCAGTCGAACAGGTTTCTTGGGAATTGAGCAGTTCTTC
cdr3_aa: CASRTGFLGIEQFF
clone_size: -
v_call: TRBV19
j_call: TRBJ2-1
d_call: -

cdr3_nt: TGTGCCAGCAGTTTGGAGGTGGGAGATCAGCCCCAGCATTTT
cdr3_aa: CASSLEVGDQPQHF
clone_size: -
v_call: TRBV28
j_call: TRBJ1-5
d_call: -

cdr3_nt: TGCGCCAGCAGCTTGTTAATGGGGAGGACCAATGAGCAGTTCTTC
cdr3_aa: CASSLLMGRTNEQFF
clone_size: once
v_call: TRBV5-1
j_call: TRBJ2-1
d_call: -

cdr3_nt: TGTGCCAGCAGCTCACGGGGCCACAATGAGCAGTTCTTC
cdr3_aa: CASSSRGHNEQFF
clone_size: -
v_call: TRBV7-9
j_call: TRBJ2-1
d_call: -

cdr3_nt: TGTGCCAGCAGTGACTCGCTGACTAGTCTGGGGGAGACCCAGTACTTC
cdr3_aa: CASSDSLTSLGETQYF
clone_size: -
v_call: TRBV6-4
j_call: TRBJ2-5
d_call: -

cdr3_nt: TGTGCCAGTAGTATAGGCTACAGGGGCCCCAATCAGCCCCAGCATTTT
cdr3_aa: CASSIGYRGPNQPQHF
clone_size: few
v_call: TRBV19
j_call: TRBJ1-5
d_call: TRBD1

cdr3_nt: TGTGCCAGTAATAATAGGGGGCGGCCAGGGCTGGCTGAAGCTTTCTTT
cdr3_aa: CASNNRGRPGLAEAFF
clone_size: -
v_call: TRBV19
j_call: TRBJ1-1
d_call: TRBD1

cdr3_nt: TGCGCCAGCCGTAGACAGGGGACCTCCTACAATGAGCAGTTCTTC
cdr3_aa: CASRRQGTSYNEQFF
clone_size: -
v_call: TRBV5-1
j_call: TRBJ2-1
d_call: TRBD1

cdr3_nt: TGTGCCAGCAGCTTGGTGGTCTACGGGGGCTCCTACGAGCAGTACTTC
cdr3_aa: CASSLVVYGGSYEQYF
clone_size: once
v_call: TRBV5-6
j_call: TRBJ2-7
d_call: -

cdr3_nt: TGTGCCAGCAGTTGGACAGGGCGGAATTCACCCCTCCACTTT
cdr3_aa: CASSWTGRNSPLHF
clone_size: -
v_call: TRBV6-5
j_call: TRBJ1-6
d_call: TRBD1

cdr3_nt: TGTGCCAGCAGCGCCATCCCCATTAATCAGCCCCAGCATTTT
cdr3_aa: CASSAIPINQPQHF
clone_size: -
v_call: TRBV7-2
j_call: TRBJ1-5
d_call: -

cdr3_nt: TGTGCCATCAGTGAGTCGACTACCTACAATGAGCAGTTCTTC
cdr3_aa: CAISESTTYNEQFF
clone_size: -
v_call: TRBV10-3
j_call: TRBJ2-1
d_call: -

cdr3_nt: TGTGCCAGCAGTTTCGGGGTGAATCAGCCCCAGCATTTT
cdr3_aa: CASSFGVNQPQHF
clone_size: -
v_call: TRBV27
j_call: TRBJ1-5
d_call: -

cdr3_nt: TGTGCCAGCAGCTTAGATAGCAATCAGCCCCAGCATTTT
cdr3_aa: CASSLDSNQPQHF
clone_size: -
v_call: TRBV7-2
j_call: TRBJ1-5
d_call: -

cdr3_nt: TGTGCCAGCAGCTTAGGTGTCGAGGGCCTCGCCAGCAATCAGCCCCAGCATTTT
cdr3_aa: CASSLGVEGLASNQPQHF
clone_size: -
v_call: TRBV11-2
j_call: TRBJ1-5
d_call: -

cdr3_nt: TGTGCCAGCAGTGGAGGGGTAGGCTACACCTTC
cdr3_aa: CASSGGVGYTF
clone_size: -
v_call: TRBV2
j_call: TRBJ1-2
d_call: -

cdr3_nt: TGTGCCAGCAGCTTCACCTTGACTAGCGGGAGAGCGAATGAGCAGTTCTTC
cdr3_aa: CASSFTLTSGRANEQFF
clone_size: -
v_call: TRBV7-6
j_call: TRBJ2-1
d_call: TRBD2

cdr3_nt: TGTGCCAGCTCACCCCCTCCGGGAGGGCCCGGTACGCAGTATTTT
cdr3_aa: CASSPPPGGPGTQYF
clone_size: -
v_call: TRBV18
j_call: TRBJ2-3
d_call: TRBD2

cdr3_nt: TGTGCCAGCAGCTTGGCCACGTTTGGCTACACCTTC
cdr3_aa: CASSLATFGYTF
clone_size: once
v_call: TRBV5-5
j_call: TRBJ1-2
d_call: -

cdr3_nt: TGTGCCAGCAGTTTTAGCGGGGGGGTTTATGAGCAGTTCTTC
cdr3_aa: CASSFSGGVYEQFF
clone_size: -
v_call: TRBV6-5
j_call: TRBJ2-1
d_call: TRBD2

cdr3_nt: TGTGCCAGCAGCCAGACTAATGAGCAGTTCTTC
cdr3_aa: CASSQTNEQFF
clone_size: -
v_call: TRBV2
j_call: TRBJ2-1
d_call: -

cdr3_nt: TGTGCCAGCAGTTACTCCAGCTTCGGGCGTCAGCCCCAGCATTTT
cdr3_aa: CASSYSSFGRQPQHF
clone_size: -
v_call: TRBV6-2/TRBV6-3
j_call: TRBJ1-5
d_call: -

cdr3_nt: TGTGCCAGCAGCTCGGTTTTGGGGGTAGGGTCTGAAGCTTTCTTT
cdr3_aa: CASSSVLGVGSEAFF
clone_size: -
v_call: TRBV7-9
j_call: TRBJ1-1
d_call: -

cdr3_nt: TGTGCCAGCAGCTTAGACGGCAAAGGGAACACCGGGGAGCTGTTTTTT
cdr3_aa: CASSLDGKGNTGELFF
clone_size: -
v_call: TRBV7-3
j_call: TRBJ2-2
d_call: -

cdr3_nt: TGTGCCAGCAGTTGGGACCGTATATATGGCTACACCTTC
cdr3_aa: CASSWDRIYGYTF
clone_size: -
v_call: TRBV6-2/TRBV6-3
j_call: TRBJ1-2
d_call: -

cdr3_nt: TGTGCCAGCAGCTACGGACAGTTACAAGAGACCCAGTACTTC
cdr3_aa: CASSYGQLQETQYF
clone_size: -
v_call: TRBV6-6
j_call: TRBJ2-5
d_call: -

cdr3_nt: TGTGCCAGCAGCTTAGATCATGGGTCCGGGGAGACCCAGTACTTC
cdr3_aa: CASSLDHGSGETQYF
clone_size: -
v_call: TRBV11-2
j_call: TRBJ2-5
d_call: -

cdr3_nt: TGCGCCAGCAGCCAAGTTCTAAACGCAGGGGGGAACTATGGCTACACCTTC
cdr3_aa: CASSQVLNAGGNYGYTF
clone_size: once
v_call: TRBV4-3
j_call: TRBJ1-2
d_call: TRBD1